This T cell receptor beta chain came from a study of regulatory T cells in long-lasting Graves disease. The wider study: Recently diagnosed Graves' patients had received antithyroid drugs for under 3 months.

Points from the study as a whole: The sample size was small, and this may have reduced accuracy.

Ten or more counts support this clonotype. Its antigen is not identified. Library construction for TCR beta used iRepertoire HTBI primers and Arm-PCR of CDR3 regions. TCRdb redid the calling of the multiplex PCR reads with MiXCR, one entry per CDR3 protein. There are 540,000 or so distinct CDR3 sequences in the sample; approximately 15% occur only once, and 10% lies in the top ten. The time point denotes: newly diagnosed GD, antithyroid drugs for less than 3 months. Extracted RNA from PBMCs served as the source of the TCR library. The V gene lost 5 bases and the J gene lost 0 bases, with 10 bases spanning the gap. Germline V lookup: CDR1 LNHDA, CDR2 SQIVND (reference sequence). The CDR3 has 15 residues. A further study also used this sample, focusing on T cells in Graves' hyperthyroidism and ophthalmopathy.

The rearrangement joins TRBV19 to TRBJ1-4; D ambiguous. This sample comprised peripheral blood mononuclear cells (PBMCs), obtained at new diagnosis, from a patient treated with antithyroid drugs. The sequence was obtained from a young man with Graves disease. The CDR3 sequence is CASSARRATNEKLFF. CDR3 coding DNA: TGTGCCAGTAGTGCTCGACGGGCAACTAATGAAAAACTGTTTTTT.